This entry lists 32 T cell receptor beta chains sequenced from one sample in a study of technical replicates of blood from four donors. Data came from immunoSEQ multiplex PCR; TCRdb stores just in-frame clones and leaves some out. The repertoire holds about 75,000 clones, with around 97% as singletons. Sequences were obtained from T cells isolated from PBMCs. These receptors all come from a human donor in good health.

The chain carries TRBV14 and TRBJ2-7, with TRBD1 matching over 7 bases. The CDR3 totals 13 residues. Trimming cost V 2 bases and J 5 bases; bases outside gene matches: 3. Germline V gene data show CDR1 as SGHDN and CDR2 as FVKESK. The CDR3 DNA sequence: TGTGCCAGCAGCCAAATCAGGGGGAACGAGCAGTACTTC. This sequence encodes CASSQIRGNEQYF.

This chain connects TRBV7-8 to TRBJ2-1; D remains ambiguous. V gave up 3 bases and J gave up 0 bases, with 9 bases separating them. The CDR3 runs 15 residues. Germline assignment: CDR1 SGHVS and CDR2 FQNEAQ. The CDR3 DNA reads TGTGCCAGCAGCTTTGTAGTGAGCTCCTACAATGAGCAGTTCTTC. This codes for CASSFVVSSYNEQFF.

This clone was counted once. This chain links TRBV6-1 with TRBJ2-1, with 10 nucleotides matching TRBD2. The J segment lost 12 bases and the V segment lost 1 base, leaving 12 bases of the junction unmatched. CDR3 length: 16 residues. Germline lookup yields CDR1 MNHNS and CDR2 SASEGT. The CDR3 nucleotides are TGTGCCAGCAGTGAAGTTGGGGCTAGCGGGGGCGCAGGGCAGTTCTTC. It yields the protein CASSEVGASGGAGQFF.

The V call is TRBV19, the J call TRBJ1-5; the match to TRBD1 covers 8 bases. Germline assignment: CDR1 LNHDA and CDR2 SQIVND (reference sequence). Trimming removed 3 bases from V and 2 bases from J; junction bases left unmatched: 6. CDR3 size: 16 residues. The CDR3 DNA sequence: TGTGCCAGTAGTATGGCAGGGGGCATCGGCAATCAGCCCCAGCATTTT. Protein: CASSMAGGIGNQPQHF. Supplemented by reference TRBV19 and TRBJ1-5, the full variable domain reads DGGITQSPKYLFRKEGQNVTLSCEQNLNHDAMYWYRQDPGQGLRLIYYSQIVNDFQKGDIAEGYSVSREKKESFPLTVTSAQKNPTAFYLCASSMAGGIGNQPQHFGDGTRLSIL.

The chain uses TRBV29-1 and TRBJ2-3; the D gene is possibly TRBD1 (6 bases). Trimming removed 1 base at V and 6 bases at J, with 17 bases between. Germline lookup yields CDR1 SQVTM and CDR2 ANQGSEA. The CDR3 extends over 15 amino acids. Here the CDR3 DNA reads TGCAGCGTTGAAGGGGCGCAGGGGAGAAGCGATACGCAGTATTTT. Residues: CSVEGAQGRSDTQYF.

The chain's CDR3 is CASSTSRENSGNTIYF. The DNA for the CDR3 is TGTGCCAGCAGTACTAGCAGGGAAAACTCTGGAAACACCATATATTTT. The rearrangement links TRBV4-2 to TRBJ1-3; tentatively, D is TRBD1 (5 bases). CDR1 LGHNA and CDR2 YNFKEQ come from the germline V gene. V was cut by 6 bases and J by 0 bases, with 15 bases left in between. This CDR3 spans 16 amino acids.

The V gene is TRBV5-1, the J gene TRBJ1-3; tentative D call: TRBD1 (5 bases). The CDR3 contains 15 residues. V dropped 0 bases and J dropped 0 bases, with 7 bases sitting between them. The V gene's germline CDR1 is SGHRS and CDR2 YFSETQ. CDR3 in amino acids: CASSLGGLSGNTIYF. CDR3 nucleotide sequence: TGCGCCAGCAGCTTGGGGGGACTCTCTGGAAACACCATATATTTT.

This clone is a singleton in its sample. V gene TRBV15 combines with J gene TRBJ1-5; 7 bases match TRBD1. Germline-derived CDR1 and CDR2 are LNHNV and YYDKDF (reference sequence). Trimming cost V 3 bases and J 5 bases; bases outside gene matches: 7. The CDR3 contains 15 residues. The DNA for the CDR3 is TGTGCCACCAGCAGGGACACAGGGGAAGATCAGCCCCAGCATTTT. Translated: CATSRDTGEDQPQHF.

The chain uses TRBV5-1 and TRBJ2-1; 12 bases align to TRBD2. CDR1 and CDR2 from the germline V gene are SGHRS and YFSETQ. The CDR3 consists of 16 residues. Trimming took 0 bases from V and 6 from J; bases not matched to a gene: 4. CDR3 nucleotide sequence: TGCGCCAGCAGCTTGGAACCTAGCGGGAGGGCCAATGAGCAGTTCTTC. Translated: CASSLEPSGRANEQFF.

The rearrangement joins TRBV6-4 to TRBJ2-3; TRBD2 might be the D (5 bases). This CDR3 region has 14 residues. V lost 4 bases to trimming and J lost 0 bases, with 8 bases between them. CDR1 is MRHNA, CDR2 SNTAGT, per germline. CDR3 nucleotides: TGTGCCAGCAGTGTGGGCGGGAGCACAGATACGCAGTATTTT. The encoded protein is CASSVGGSTDTQYF.

This sequence joins TRBV7-8 and TRBJ2-2, with D perhaps matching TRBD2 (5 bases). V was clipped by 5 bases and J by 5 bases, with 12 bases between them. This CDR3 comprises 14 residues. Per germline, CDR1 SGHVS and CDR2 FQNEAQ. CDR3 region: CASSAPGSTGELFF. In DNA form, the CDR3 reads TGTGCCAGCAGCGCCCCGGGATCTACCGGGGAGCTGTTTTTT.

This sequence joins TRBV9 and TRBJ2-1, with D tentatively TRBD2 (5 bases). Between the trimmed V and J ends, which lost 2 bases and 11 bases, there was a span of 11 bases. Germline-derived CDR1 and CDR2 are SGDLS and YYNGEE. This CDR3 is 12 amino acids long. The CDR3 here is CASSVDGIKQFF. For the CDR3, the DNA is TGTGCCAGCAGCGTGGACGGGATTAAGCAGTTCTTC.

The gene calls are TRBV5-1 and TRBJ2-6; D is perhaps TRBD2 (5 bases). V gave up 4 bases and J gave up 0 bases, with 11 bases separating them. Germline V lookup: CDR1 SGHRS, CDR2 YFSETQ. The CDR3 is made up of 16 amino acids. In DNA form, the CDR3 reads TGCGCCAGCAGCCCCTCGGCGGGCTCTGGGGCCAACGTCCTGACTTTC. Amino acids: CASSPSAGSGANVLTF.

The genes are TRBV7-9 and TRBJ2-6; D possibly corresponds to TRBD1 (6 bases). The CDR3 length is 16 residues. V shed 2 bases and J shed 3 bases, with 11 bases lying between them. The germline gives CDR1 SEHNR, CDR2 FQNEAQ (reference sequence). CDR3 region: CASSLSTGYGANVLTF. In DNA form, the CDR3 reads TGTGCCAGCAGCTTAAGTACAGGGTATGGGGCCAACGTCCTGACTTTC. The whole variable domain, remainder taken from reference TRBV7-9 and TRBJ2-6, is DTGVSQNPRHKITKRGQNVTFRCDPISEHNRLYWYRQTLGQGPEFLTYFQNEAQLEKSRLLSDRFSAERPKGSFSTLEIQRTEQGDSAMYLCASSLSTGYGANVLTFGAGSRLTVL.

The J gene is TRBJ1-2, the V gene TRBV15; 7 bases line up with TRBD1. CDR1 LNHNV and CDR2 YYDKDF come from the germline V gene (reference sequence). The CDR3 covers 15 residues. Trimming took 0 bases from V and 8 from J; bases not matched to a gene: 9. In DNA form, the CDR3 reads TGTGCCACCAGCAGAGACAGGGGGTTTGGGGGAGGCTACACCTTC. It specifies CATSRDRGFGGGYTF.

This clone occurred once. This chain uses TRBV28 with TRBJ1-3; D remains ambiguous. There are 16 residues in the CDR3. The germline V gene encodes CDR1 MDHEN and CDR2 SYDVKM. V was pared by 5 bases and J by 2 bases, with 16 bases between. CDR3 loop: CASSPLTGAAGNTIYF. For the CDR3, the DNA is TGTGCCAGCAGTCCCCTAACGGGAGCGGCTGGAAACACCATATATTTT. The full variable domain, its missing parts supplied by reference TRBV28 and TRBJ1-3, is DVKVTQSSRYLVKRTGEKVFLECVQDMDHENMFWYRQDPGLGLRLIYFSYDVKMKEKGDIPEGYSVSREKKERFSLILESASTNQTSMYLCASSPLTGAAGNTIYFGEGSWLTVV.

DNA for the CDR3: TGCAGCGTTCTGGCAGGGGGGAGCTATGGCTACACCTTC. Translation: CSVLAGGSYGYTF. The chain employs TRBV29-1 and TRBJ1-2; TRBD1 matches at 7 bases. With V trimmed by 5 bases and J by 4 bases, 7 bases remained unmatched. This CDR3 comprises 13 residues. The germline gives CDR1 SQVTM, CDR2 ANQGSEA. Complete variable domain (other parts from reference TRBV29-1 and TRBJ1-2): SAVISQKPSRDICQRGTSLTIQCQVDSQVTMMFWYRQQPGQSLTLIATANQGSEATYESGFVIDKFPISRPNLTFSTLTVSNMSPEDSSIYLCSVLAGGSYGYTFGSGTRLTVV.

This chain joins TRBV27 and TRBJ2-1, with D tentatively TRBD1 (5 bases). The CDR3 has 13 residues. V lost 2 bases to trimming and J lost 4 bases, with 6 bases between them. Germline V gene sequence: CDR1 MNHEY, CDR2 SMNVEV (reference sequence). The DNA of the CDR3 is TGTGCCAGCAGTTTACAGGGATACAATGAGCAGTTCTTC. Its translation is CASSLQGYNEQFF.

The rearrangement uses TRBV14 and TRBJ2-5; D is undetermined. CDR1 SGHDN and CDR2 FVKESK come from the germline V gene. The V end lost 4 bases, the J end lost 2 bases, and 14 bases lay between the germline ends. The CDR3 length is 15 residues. Written as DNA, the CDR3 is TGTGCCAGCAGCCCGTCGACACAACTTCAAGAGACCCAGTACTTC. It yields the protein CASSPSTQLQETQYF.

This rearrangement joins TRBV7-3 to TRBJ1-3, with 7 bases lining up with TRBD1. Germline V gives CDR1 SGHTA, CDR2 FQGTGA. The CDR3 runs to 17 residues. The V segment lost 0 bases and the J segment 0 bases; nucleotides outside the gene matches: 5. The DNA for the CDR3 is TGTGCCAGCAGCTTAACAGGGGGCCCTAACTCTGGAAACACCATATATTTT. Translation: CASSLTGGPNSGNTIYF.

The chain joins TRBV6-5 to TRBJ2-1, with D uncertain. The V gene's germline CDR1 is MNHEY and CDR2 SVGAGI. The CDR3 is 13 amino acids. Between the trimmed V and J ends, which lost 6 bases and 1 base, there was a span of 7 bases. DNA of the CDR3: TGTGCCAGCAGCCCGACATCCTACAATGAGCAGTTCTTC. Amino acids: CASSPTSYNEQFF.

This chain joins TRBV6-4 and TRBJ2-1; D not certain. Germline V CDR1 and CDR2: MRHNA, SNTAGT. This CDR3 region has 10 residues. The chain's CDR3 is CANPRLRQFF. For the CDR3, the DNA is TGTGCAAATCCGAGGCTACGGCAGTTCTTC.

The chain has TRBV28 and TRBJ2-7; the D gene is possibly TRBD1 (6 bases). The CDR3 length is 15 residues. Between the trimmed V and J ends, which lost 2 bases and 0 bases, there was a span of 11 bases. In germline, CDR1 is MDHEN, CDR2 SYDVKM. The CDR3 bases are TGTGCCAGCAGTTTAGCCGGGACAAGCTCCTACGAGCAGTACTTC. Amino acids: CASSLAGTSSYEQYF.

This chain uses TRBV7-8 with TRBJ1-1; 9 bases line up with TRBD1. Germline values: CDR1 SGHVS, CDR2 FQNEAQ. The CDR3 totals 18 residues. V was pared by 5 bases and J by 6 bases, with 19 bases of the junction left unmatched. The CDR3 coding sequence is TGTGCCAGCAGCCGCCGCTTCGCCGGGACAGGGTTTATTGCTGAAGCTTTCTTT. Protein sequence: CASSRRFAGTGFIAEAFF.

The J gene is TRBJ2-3, the V gene TRBV11-2; D is perhaps TRBD2 (5 bases). Germline V gives CDR1 SGHAT, CDR2 FQNNGV. V was shortened by 1 base and J by 1 base, with 18 bases between the two germline ends. The CDR3 contains 18 residues. CDR3 bases: TGTGCCAGCAGCTTAGGTACTGTAGCGCGGGTCCGCACAGATACGCAGTATTTT. It specifies CASSLGTVARVRTDTQYF.

This rearrangement joins TRBV5-1 to TRBJ2-3; 7 bases align to TRBD2. The CDR3 consists of 15 residues. With V trimmed by 1 base and J by 6 bases, 8 bases remained unmatched. Germline V gene lookup returns CDR1 SGHRS and CDR2 YFSETQ. CDR3 amino acids: CASSLMLAASDTQYF. CDR3 DNA: TGCGCCAGCAGCTTGATGCTAGCGGCCTCCGATACGCAGTATTTT.

This chain uses TRBV10-1 with TRBJ2-1; TRBD2 matches 10 bases. Losses at the gene ends were 5 bases for V and 6 bases for J; bases not matched to a gene: 4. The CDR3 is made up of 14 amino acids. Germline CDR1 WNHNN, CDR2 SYGVQD (reference sequence). The CDR3 sequence is CASSSGRASNEQFF. CDR3 in DNA: TGCGCCAGCAGTAGCGGGAGGGCCTCCAATGAGCAGTTCTTC.

This clone appeared a single time. The chain has TRBV7-9 and TRBJ2-6; a weak D match, TRBD1 (5 bases). CDR1 SEHNR and CDR2 FQNEAQ come from the germline V gene (reference sequence). V shed 10 bases and J shed 4 bases, with 17 bases lying between them. There are 15 residues in the CDR3. The chain's CDR3 is CATLPSGLGANVLTF. As DNA, the CDR3 is TGTGCCACCCTCCCGTCAGGGCTCGGGGCCAACGTCCTGACTTTC.

J is TRBJ1-1 and V is TRBV9; 12 bases agree with TRBD1. V shed 3 bases, J shed 6 bases, and the junction held 6 bases outside the gene matches. The CDR3 is 15 amino acids. CDR1 is SGDLS and CDR2 is YYNGEE in the germline V gene. The CDR3 region is CASSESGTGGAEAFF. Written as DNA, the CDR3 is TGTGCCAGCAGCGAGTCCGGGACAGGGGGCGCTGAAGCTTTCTTT.

This clone was detected once. The chain links TRBV10-3 to TRBJ1-1; no reliable D call. V lost 3 bases and J 0 bases, leaving 8 bases between the germline ends. The CDR3 is 14 amino acids. The V gene's germline CDR1 is ENHRY and CDR2 SYGVKD. The CDR3 region is CAISDQTVNTEAFF. The CDR3 bases are TGTGCCATCAGTGATCAAACAGTGAACACTGAAGCTTTCTTT.

The chain links TRBV4-1 to TRBJ1-1; unclear D gene. V was pared by 1 base and J by 1 base, with 10 bases between. CDR3 size: 15 residues. Germline V lookup: CDR1 MGHRA, CDR2 YSYEKL. In DNA form, the CDR3 reads TGCGCCAGCAGCCAAGTTGCGAACTCGAACACTGAAGCTTTCTTT. The encoded protein is CASSQVANSNTEAFF.

The chain links TRBV4-1 to TRBJ2-1, with D possibly being TRBD2 (6 bases). The CDR3 sequence is 16 residues long. Trimming removed 4 bases at V and 7 bases at J, with 20 bases between. The germline gives CDR1 MGHRA, CDR2 YSYEKL. CDR3: CASSPRSGGKSNEQFF. CDR3 in DNA: TGCGCCAGCAGCCCGCGCTCCGGCGGGAAGTCGAATGAGCAGTTCTTC.